This T cell receptor (beta chain) was observed in a study of shared T cell receptors in the human thymus (dated by TCRdb to 2020 to 2022). In the study overall: The study examined how self-reactive, shared T-cell receptor alpha chains are generated in the human thymus.

In the case of this clone: The antigen it recognizes is unknown. Base qualities are not at hand, and no much larger clone is one base apart.

Unmatched junction bases come to 7, with V trimmed by 0 bases and J by 4 bases. The CDR1 and CDR2 encoded by the germline V gene (reference sequence) are MNHEY and SMNVEV. Taken from cysteine to phenylalanine, the CDR3 has 16 residues. Only the CDR3 DNA is retained, 48 bases long and in frame from the first base. The method was the immunoSEQ multiplex PCR assay. The immuneACCESS repertoire file appears here via TCRdb, limited to in-frame rearrangements. These files lack a portion of the clones; in checked studies, under half of the deficit traces to unresolved V genes, and the cause of the others is not known. The sample contains under 850,000 clones, roughly 90% of them found a single time. The ten largest clones represent 0.0095% to 0.012% of the sample. This sample also belongs to another study, concerning human thymus T cells. Reported in the second study: The donors were immunologically healthy infants in Finland who had open corrective cardiac surgery for congenital heart defects. The thymus tissue came from surgical resects taken out during corrective cardiac surgery. Usage of V and J gene segments appeared to be biased in both the thymic and the peripheral blood repertoires. Highly overlapping thymic TCR repertoires among unrelated individuals were reported in the related research. The study described the TCR alpha and beta repertoires in under 10 infant thymus samples and four matching peripheral blood samples. Donor ages ranging from about 6 to 244 days were recorded, and roughly six male and a couple of female infants were included in the cohort. Thymocytes were mechanically released from the tissue and were stored as pellets of roughly 10-32 million cells at -70 degrees C. A QIAsymphony instrument was used to extract genomic DNA from the frozen cell pellets. The immunoSEQ multiplex PCR assay was used to amplify the TCRB and TCRAD loci from a standardized amount of quality-controlled genomic DNA. The amplicons covered the V(D)J region and were long enough to include the CDR3 and to identify the V and J genes. Amplicon sequencing was performed on an Illumina platform through the commercial immunoSEQ service. Primer bias and sequencing errors were corrected using previously described methods, and TCRAD and TCRB definitions followed the IMGT database. Repertoires were analysed with immunoSEQ Analyzer 3.0 and VDJTools, covering basic statistics, V/J segment usage, diversity estimates, rarefaction and pairwise overlap. Chao1, ChaoE, Efron-Thisted, Shannon and inverse Simpson indices were used to estimate diversity, which was also estimated on datasets down-sampled to the smallest sample. Repertoire overlap was determined by strict matching of CDR3 nucleotide sequence, V gene and J gene, and Jaccard-based multidimensional scaling clustering was applied. Thymus samples yielded on average approximately 840,000 unique TCRB clonotypes, compared with 75,000 to 100,000 from blood samples.

The V gene is TRBV27 and the J gene is TRBJ2-3; TRBD2 fits 7 bases in the junction. This clonotype originated in a boy under three years old with a congenital heart defect. Donor details come from another sample of the same person, matched by shared clones. The sequencing sample was made of thymocytes. The CDR3 here reads CASSLSGGSLADTQYF. The DNA sequence is TGTGCCAGCAGTTTATCGGGCGGGAGCCTCGCAGATACGCAGTATTTT.